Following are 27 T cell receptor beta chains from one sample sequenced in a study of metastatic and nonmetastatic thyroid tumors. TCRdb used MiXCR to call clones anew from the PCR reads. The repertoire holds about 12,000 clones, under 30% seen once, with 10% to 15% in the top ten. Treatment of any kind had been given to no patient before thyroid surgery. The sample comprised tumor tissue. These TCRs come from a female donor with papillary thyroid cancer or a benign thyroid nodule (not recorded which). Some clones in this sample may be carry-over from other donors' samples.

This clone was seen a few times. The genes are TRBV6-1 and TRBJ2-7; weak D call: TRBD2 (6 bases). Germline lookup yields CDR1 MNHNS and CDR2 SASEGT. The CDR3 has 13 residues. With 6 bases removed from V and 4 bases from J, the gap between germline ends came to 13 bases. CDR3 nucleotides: TGTGCCAGCAGGTCCGGGGGACCTTACGAGCAGTACTTC. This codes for CASRSGGPYEQYF.

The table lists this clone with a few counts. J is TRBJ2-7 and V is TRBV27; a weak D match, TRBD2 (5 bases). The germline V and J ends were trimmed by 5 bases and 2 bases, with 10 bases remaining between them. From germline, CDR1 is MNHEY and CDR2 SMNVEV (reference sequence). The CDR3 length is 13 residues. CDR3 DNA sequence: TGTGCCAGCAGTCCCGGACTTACCTACGAGCAGTACTTC. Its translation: CASSPGLTYEQYF.

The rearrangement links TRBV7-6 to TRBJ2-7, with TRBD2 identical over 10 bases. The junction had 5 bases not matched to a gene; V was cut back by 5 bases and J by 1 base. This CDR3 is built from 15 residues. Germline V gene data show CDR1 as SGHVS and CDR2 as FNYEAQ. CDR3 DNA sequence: TGTGCCAGCAGCGCCGGGACTAGCGCTTCCTACGAGCAGTACTTC. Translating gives CASSAGTSASYEQYF.

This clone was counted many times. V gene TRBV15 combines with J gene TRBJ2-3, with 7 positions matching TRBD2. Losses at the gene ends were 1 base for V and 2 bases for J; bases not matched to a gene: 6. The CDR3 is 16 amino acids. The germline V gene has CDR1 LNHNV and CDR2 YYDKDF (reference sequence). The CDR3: CATSRGLAENTDTQYF. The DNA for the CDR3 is TGTGCCACCAGCAGAGGTCTAGCGGAAAACACAGATACGCAGTATTTT.

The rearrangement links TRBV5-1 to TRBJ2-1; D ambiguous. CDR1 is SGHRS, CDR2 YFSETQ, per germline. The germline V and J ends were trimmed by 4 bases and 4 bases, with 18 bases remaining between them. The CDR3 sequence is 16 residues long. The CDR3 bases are TGCGCCAGCAGCCCCCCGAAGCTTTCCTCTTACAATGAGCAGTTCTTC. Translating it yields CASSPPKLSSYNEQFF.

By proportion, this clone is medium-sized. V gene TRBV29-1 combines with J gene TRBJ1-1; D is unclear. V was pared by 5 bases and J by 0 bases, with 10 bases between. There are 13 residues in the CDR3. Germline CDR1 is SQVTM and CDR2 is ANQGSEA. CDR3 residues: CSVCYKMNTEAFF. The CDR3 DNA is TGCAGCGTTTGCTATAAAATGAACACTGAAGCTTTCTTT.

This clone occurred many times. In DNA, the CDR3 is TGTGCCTGGAGTGTGGGAGGGGGCGGAGGCTACACCTTC. Encoded protein: CAWSVGGGGGYTF. The V call is TRBV30, the J call TRBJ1-2, with TRBD1 identical over 7 bases. The CDR3 is 13 residues long. Germline trimming cut 0 bases from V and 8 bases from J; bases unmatched to any gene: 6. In germline, CDR1 is GTSNPN, CDR2 SVGIG (reference sequence).

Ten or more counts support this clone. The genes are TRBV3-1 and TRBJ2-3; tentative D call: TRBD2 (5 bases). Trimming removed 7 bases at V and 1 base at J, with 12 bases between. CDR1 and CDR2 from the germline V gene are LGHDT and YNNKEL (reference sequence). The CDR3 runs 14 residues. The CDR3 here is CASKRELGTDTQYF. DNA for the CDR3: TGTGCCAGCAAAAGGGAGTTAGGCACAGATACGCAGTATTTT.

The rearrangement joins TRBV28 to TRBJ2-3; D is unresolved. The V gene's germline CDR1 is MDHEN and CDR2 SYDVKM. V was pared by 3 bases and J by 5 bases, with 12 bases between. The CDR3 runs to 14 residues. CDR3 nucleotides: TGTGCCAGCAGTTTGGAAGGGTGGGGAGATACGCAGTATTTT. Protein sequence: CASSLEGWGDTQYF. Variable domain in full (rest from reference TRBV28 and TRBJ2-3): DVKVTQSSRYLVKRTGEKVFLECVQDMDHENMFWYRQDPGLGLRLIYFSYDVKMKEKGDIPEGYSVSREKKERFSLILESASTNQTSMYLCASSLEGWGDTQYFGPGTRLTVL.

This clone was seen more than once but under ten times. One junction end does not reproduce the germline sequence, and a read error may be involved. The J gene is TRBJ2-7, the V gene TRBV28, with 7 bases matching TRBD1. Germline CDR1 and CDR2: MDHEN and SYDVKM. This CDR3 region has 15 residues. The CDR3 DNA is TGTGCCAGCATTTTAAGACAGGGTTGTAGAAACGAGCAGTACTTC. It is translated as CASILRQGCRNEQYF. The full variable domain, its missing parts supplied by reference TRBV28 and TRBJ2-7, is DVKVTQSSRYLVKRTGEKVFLECVQDMDHENMFWYRQDPGLGLRLIYFSYDVKMKEKGDIPEGYSVSREKKERFSLILESASTNQTSMYLCASILRQGCRNEQYFGPGTRLTVT.

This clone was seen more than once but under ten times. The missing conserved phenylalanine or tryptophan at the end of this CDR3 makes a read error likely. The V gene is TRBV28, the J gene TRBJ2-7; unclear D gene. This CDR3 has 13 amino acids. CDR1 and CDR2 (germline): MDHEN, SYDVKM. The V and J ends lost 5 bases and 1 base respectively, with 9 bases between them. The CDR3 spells CASSPSASYEQYL. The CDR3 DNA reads TGTGCCAGCAGTCCGTCAGCGTCCTACGAGCAGTACCTC.

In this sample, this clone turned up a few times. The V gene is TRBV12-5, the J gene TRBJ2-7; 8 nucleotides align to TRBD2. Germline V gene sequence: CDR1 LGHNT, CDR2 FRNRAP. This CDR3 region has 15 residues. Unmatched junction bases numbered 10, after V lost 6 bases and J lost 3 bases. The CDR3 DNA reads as TGTGCTAGTGGCTTGACGCGGGAGGCCCTCTACGAGCAGTACTTC. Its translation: CASGLTREALYEQYF.

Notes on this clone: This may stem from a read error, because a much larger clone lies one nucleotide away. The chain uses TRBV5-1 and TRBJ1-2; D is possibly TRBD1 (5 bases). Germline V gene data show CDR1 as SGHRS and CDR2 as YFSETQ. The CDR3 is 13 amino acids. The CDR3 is CASSPRVHRGCTF. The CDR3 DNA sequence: TGCGCCAGCAGTCCCAGGGTCCATAGGGGCTGCACCTTC.

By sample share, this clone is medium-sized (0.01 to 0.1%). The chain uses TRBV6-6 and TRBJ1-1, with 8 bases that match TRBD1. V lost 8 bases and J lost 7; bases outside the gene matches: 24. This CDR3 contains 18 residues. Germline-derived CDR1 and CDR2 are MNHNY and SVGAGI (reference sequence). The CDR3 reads CASATFPSTGGMKSEAFF. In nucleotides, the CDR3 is TGTGCCAGCGCCACGTTCCCCTCCACAGGGGGAATGAAGAGTGAAGCTTTCTTT.

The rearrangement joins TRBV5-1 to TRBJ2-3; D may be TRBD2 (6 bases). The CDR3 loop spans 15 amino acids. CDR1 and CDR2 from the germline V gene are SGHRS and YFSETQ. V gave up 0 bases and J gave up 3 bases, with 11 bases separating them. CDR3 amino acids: CASSLAPGVTDTQYF. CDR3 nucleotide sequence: TGCGCCAGCAGCTTGGCCCCGGGAGTGACAGATACGCAGTATTTT.

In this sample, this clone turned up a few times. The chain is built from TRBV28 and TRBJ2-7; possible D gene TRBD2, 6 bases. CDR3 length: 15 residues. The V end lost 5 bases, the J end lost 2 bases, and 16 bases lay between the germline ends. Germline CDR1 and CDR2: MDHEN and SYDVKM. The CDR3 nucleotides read TGTGCCAGCAGTCCGCGGGGTAGCGGAACCTACGAGCAGTACTTC. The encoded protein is CASSPRGSGTYEQYF.

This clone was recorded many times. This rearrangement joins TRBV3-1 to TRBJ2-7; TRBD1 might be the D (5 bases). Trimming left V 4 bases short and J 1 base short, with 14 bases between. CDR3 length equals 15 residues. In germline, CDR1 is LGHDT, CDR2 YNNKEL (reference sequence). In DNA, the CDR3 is TGTGCCAGCAGCCCAACCTGGGGCGCATCCTACGAGCAGTACTTC. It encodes CASSPTWGASYEQYF.

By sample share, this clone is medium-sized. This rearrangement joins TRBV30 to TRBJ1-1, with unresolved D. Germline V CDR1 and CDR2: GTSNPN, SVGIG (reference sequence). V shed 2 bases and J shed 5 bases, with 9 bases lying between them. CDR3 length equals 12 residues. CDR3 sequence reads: CAWSKLGTEAFF. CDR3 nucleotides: TGTGCCTGGAGTAAGTTAGGGACTGAAGCTTTCTTT. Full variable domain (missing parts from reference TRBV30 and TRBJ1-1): SQTIHQWPATLVQPVGSPLSLECTVEGTSNPNLYWYRQAAGRGLQLLFYSVGIGQISSEVPQNLSASRPQDRQFILSSKKLLLSDSGFYLCAWSKLGTEAFFGQGTRLTVV.

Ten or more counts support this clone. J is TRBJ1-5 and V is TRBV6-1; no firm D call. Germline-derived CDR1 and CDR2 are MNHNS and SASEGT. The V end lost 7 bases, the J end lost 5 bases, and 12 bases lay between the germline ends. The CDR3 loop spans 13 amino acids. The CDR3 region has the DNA TGTGCCAGCAATGAGAGAACAGATCAGCCCCAGCATTTT. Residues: CASNERTDQPQHF.

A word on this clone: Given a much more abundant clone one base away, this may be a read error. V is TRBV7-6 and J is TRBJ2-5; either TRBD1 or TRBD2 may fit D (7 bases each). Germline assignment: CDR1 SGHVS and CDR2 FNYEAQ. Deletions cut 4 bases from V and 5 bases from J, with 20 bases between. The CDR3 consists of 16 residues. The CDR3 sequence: CASSSGQAVGGETQYF. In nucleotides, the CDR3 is TGTGCCAGCAGCTCTGGACAGGCGGTGGGGGGGGAGACCCAGTACTTC.

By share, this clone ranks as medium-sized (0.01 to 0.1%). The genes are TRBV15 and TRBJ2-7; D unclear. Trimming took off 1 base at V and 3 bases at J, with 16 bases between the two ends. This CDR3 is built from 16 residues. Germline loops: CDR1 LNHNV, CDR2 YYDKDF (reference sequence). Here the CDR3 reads CATSRAKGSLIYEQYF. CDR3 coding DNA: TGTGCCACCAGCAGAGCCAAAGGTAGCCTCATCTACGAGCAGTACTTC. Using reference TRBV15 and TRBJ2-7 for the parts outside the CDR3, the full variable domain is DAMVIQNPRYQVTQFGKPVTLSCSQTLNHNVMYWYQQKSSQAPKLLFHYYDKDFNNEADTPDNFQSRRPNTSFCFLDIRSPGLGDTAMYLCATSRAKGSLIYEQYFGPGTRLTVT.

CDR3 amino acids: CASSYSIIYNSPLHF. Here the CDR3 DNA reads TGTGCCAGCAGTTACTCAATCATCTATAATTCACCCCTCCACTTT. V gene TRBV6-2 or TRBV6-3 combines with J gene TRBJ1-6, with D uncertain. The germline gives CDR1 MNHEY, CDR2 SVGEGT. V was cut by 0 bases and J by 3 bases, with 6 bases left in between. The CDR3 consists of 15 residues.

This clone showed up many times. The CDR3 is CASSWARLEETQYF. In nucleotides, the CDR3 is TGCGCCAGCAGCTGGGCCCGGCTTGAAGAGACCCAGTACTTC. J is TRBJ2-5 and V is TRBV5-1, with D unclear. The germline gives CDR1 SGHRS, CDR2 YFSETQ. V lost 3 bases and J 3 bases, leaving 12 bases between the germline ends. The CDR3 totals 14 residues.

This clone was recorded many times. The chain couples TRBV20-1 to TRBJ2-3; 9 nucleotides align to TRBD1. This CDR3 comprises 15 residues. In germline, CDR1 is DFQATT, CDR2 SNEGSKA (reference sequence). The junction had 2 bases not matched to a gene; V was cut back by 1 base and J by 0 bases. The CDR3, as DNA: TGCAGTGCTAGAGGGACAGGGGCGAGCACAGATACGCAGTATTTT. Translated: CSARGTGASTDTQYF.

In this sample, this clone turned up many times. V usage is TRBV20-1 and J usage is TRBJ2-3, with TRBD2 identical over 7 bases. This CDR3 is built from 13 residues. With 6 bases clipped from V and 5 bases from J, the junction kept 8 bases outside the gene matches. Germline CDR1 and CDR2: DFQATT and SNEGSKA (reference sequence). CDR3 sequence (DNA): TGCAGTGCAGCGAGACTAGCCGGAGATACGCAGTATTTT. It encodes CSAARLAGDTQYF.

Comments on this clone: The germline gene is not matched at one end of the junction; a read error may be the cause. CDR3 nucleotide sequence: TGTGCCAGCGGCTTACTGGGGTACAATGAGCAGTTCTTC. It encodes CASGLLGYNEQFF. This rearrangement joins TRBV13 to TRBJ2-1; the D is unclear. The CDR3 runs 13 residues. Germline-derived CDR1 and CDR2 are PRHDT and FYEKMQ (reference sequence).

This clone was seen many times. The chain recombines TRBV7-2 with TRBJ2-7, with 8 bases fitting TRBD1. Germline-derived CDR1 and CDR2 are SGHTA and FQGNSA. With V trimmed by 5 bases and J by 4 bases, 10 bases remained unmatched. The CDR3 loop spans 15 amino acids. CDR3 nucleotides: TGTGCCAGCAGCCCCACAGCCGGACAGGGATACGAGCAGTACTTC. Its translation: CASSPTAGQGYEQYF.